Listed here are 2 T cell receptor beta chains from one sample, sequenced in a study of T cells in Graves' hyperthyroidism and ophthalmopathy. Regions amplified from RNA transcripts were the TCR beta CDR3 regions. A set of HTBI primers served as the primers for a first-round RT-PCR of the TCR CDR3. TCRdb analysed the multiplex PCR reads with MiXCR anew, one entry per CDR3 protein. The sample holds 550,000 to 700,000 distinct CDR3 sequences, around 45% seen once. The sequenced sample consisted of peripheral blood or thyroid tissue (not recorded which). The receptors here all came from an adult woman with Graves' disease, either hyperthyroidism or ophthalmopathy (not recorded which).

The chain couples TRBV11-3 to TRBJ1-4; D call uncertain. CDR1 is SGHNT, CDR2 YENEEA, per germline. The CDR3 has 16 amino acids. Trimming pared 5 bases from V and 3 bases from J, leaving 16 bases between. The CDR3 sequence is CASSQEGSGANEKLFF. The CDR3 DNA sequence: TGTGCCAGCAGCCAAGAAGGCAGCGGGGCTAATGAAAAACTGTTTTTT.

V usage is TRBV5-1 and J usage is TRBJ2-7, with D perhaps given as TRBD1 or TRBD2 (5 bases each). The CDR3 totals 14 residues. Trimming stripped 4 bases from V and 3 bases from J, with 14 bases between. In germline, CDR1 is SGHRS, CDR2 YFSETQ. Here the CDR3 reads CASSPRDGDYEQYF. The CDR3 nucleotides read TGCGCCAGCAGCCCCCGGGACGGCGACTACGAGCAGTACTTC.